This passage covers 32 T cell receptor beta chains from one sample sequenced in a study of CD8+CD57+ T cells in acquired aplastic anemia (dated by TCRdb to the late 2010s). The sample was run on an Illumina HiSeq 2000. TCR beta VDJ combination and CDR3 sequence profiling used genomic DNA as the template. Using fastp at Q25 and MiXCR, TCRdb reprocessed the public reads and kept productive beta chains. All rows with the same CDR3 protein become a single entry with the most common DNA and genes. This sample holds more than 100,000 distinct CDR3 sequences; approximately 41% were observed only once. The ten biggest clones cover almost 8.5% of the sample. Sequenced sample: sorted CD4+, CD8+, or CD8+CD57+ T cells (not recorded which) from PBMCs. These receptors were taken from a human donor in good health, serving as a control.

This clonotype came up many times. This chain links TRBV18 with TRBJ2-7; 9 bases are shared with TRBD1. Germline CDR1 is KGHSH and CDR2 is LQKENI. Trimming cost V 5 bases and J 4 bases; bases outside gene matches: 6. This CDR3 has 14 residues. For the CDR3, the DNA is TGTGCCAGCTCAAACCGGGACAGGGTGTACGAGCAGTACTTC. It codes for CASSNRDRVYEQYF.

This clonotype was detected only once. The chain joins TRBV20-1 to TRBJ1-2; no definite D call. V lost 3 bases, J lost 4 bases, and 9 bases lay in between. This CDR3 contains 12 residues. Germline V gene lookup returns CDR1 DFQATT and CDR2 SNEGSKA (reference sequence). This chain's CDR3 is CSASAGLYGYTF. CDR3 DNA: TGCAGTGCTAGTGCCGGTCTCTATGGCTACACCTTC.

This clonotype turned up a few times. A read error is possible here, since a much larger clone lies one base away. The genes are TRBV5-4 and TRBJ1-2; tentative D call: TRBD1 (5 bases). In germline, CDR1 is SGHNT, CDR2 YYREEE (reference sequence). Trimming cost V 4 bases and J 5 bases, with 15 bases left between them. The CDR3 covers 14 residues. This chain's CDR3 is CASSVGTDLYGYTF. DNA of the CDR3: TGTGCCAGCAGCGTCGGGACGGATCTATATGGCTACACCTTC. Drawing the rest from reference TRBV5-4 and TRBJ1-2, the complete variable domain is ETGVTQSPTHLIKTRGQQVTLRCSSQSGHNTVSWYQQALGQGPQFIFQYYREEENGRGNFPPRFSGLQFPNYSSELNVNALELDDSALYLCASSVGTDLYGYTFGSGTRLTVV.

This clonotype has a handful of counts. The CDR3 nucleotides are TGTGCCAGCTCGACGACTAGCTCCGGGGAGCTGTTTTTT. Protein product: CASSTTSSGELFF. The chain joins TRBV18 to TRBJ2-2; TRBD2 agrees at 7 bases. The CDR3 sequence is 13 residues long. The germline gives CDR1 KGHSH, CDR2 LQKENI. With 6 bases clipped from V and 6 bases from J, the junction kept 4 bases outside the gene matches.

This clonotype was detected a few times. In DNA, the CDR3 is TGTGCCAGCAGCTCCGGGGGGGCAGGGGTTACAGATACGCAGTATTTT. Translated, it gives CASSSGGAGVTDTQYF. The chain links TRBV11-1 to TRBJ2-3; the match to TRBD2 covers 8 bases. V dropped 4 bases and J dropped 3; count of bases not matched to a gene: 9. Per the germline V gene, CDR1 is SGHAT and CDR2 is FQDESV (reference sequence). The CDR3 contains 16 residues.

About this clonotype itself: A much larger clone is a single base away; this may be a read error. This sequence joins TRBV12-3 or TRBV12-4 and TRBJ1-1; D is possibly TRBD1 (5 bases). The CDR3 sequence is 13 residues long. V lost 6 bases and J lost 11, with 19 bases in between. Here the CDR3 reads CASSRRRGVMAFF. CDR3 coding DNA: TGTGCCAGCAGCCGACGTAGGGGAGTTATGGCTTTCTTT.

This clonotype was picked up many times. The DNA of the CDR3 is TGTGCCGTCCAACCCGGGGGCACGGGCGGCTACACCTTC. Its protein is CAVQPGGTGGYTF. The gene calls are TRBV10-3 and TRBJ1-2; a weak D match, TRBD1 (6 bases). The CDR3 runs to 13 residues. Looked up from germline, CDR1 is ENHRY and CDR2 is SYGVKD. Trimming took 11 bases from V and 8 from J, leaving 21 bases between them.

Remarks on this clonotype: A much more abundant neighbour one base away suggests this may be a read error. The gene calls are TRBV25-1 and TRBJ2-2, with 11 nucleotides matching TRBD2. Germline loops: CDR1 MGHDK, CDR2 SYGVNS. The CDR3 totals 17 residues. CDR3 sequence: CASSLSGGASNTGGLFF. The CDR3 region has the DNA TGTGCCAGTAGCCTTAGCGGGGGGGCTTCGAACACCGGGGGGCTGTTTTTT.

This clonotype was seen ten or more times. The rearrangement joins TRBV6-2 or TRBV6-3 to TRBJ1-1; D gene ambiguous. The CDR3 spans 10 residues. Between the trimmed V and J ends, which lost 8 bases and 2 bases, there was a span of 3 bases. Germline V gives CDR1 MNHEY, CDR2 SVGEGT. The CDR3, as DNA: TGTGCCAGCGGAAACACTGAAGCTTTCTTT. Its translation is CASGNTEAFF.

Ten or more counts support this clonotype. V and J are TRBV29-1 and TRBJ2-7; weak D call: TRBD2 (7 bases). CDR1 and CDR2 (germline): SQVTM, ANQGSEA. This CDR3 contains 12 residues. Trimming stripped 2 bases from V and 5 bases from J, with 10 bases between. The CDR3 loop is CSVERGGDEQYF. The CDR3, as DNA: TGCAGCGTTGAACGCGGGGGCGACGAGCAGTACTTC.

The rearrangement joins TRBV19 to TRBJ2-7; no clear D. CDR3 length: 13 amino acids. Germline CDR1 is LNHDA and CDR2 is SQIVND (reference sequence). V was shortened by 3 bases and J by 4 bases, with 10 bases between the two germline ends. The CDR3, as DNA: TGTGCCAGTAGTATGGCTATGGAGTACGAGCAGTACTTC. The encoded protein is CASSMAMEYEQYF.

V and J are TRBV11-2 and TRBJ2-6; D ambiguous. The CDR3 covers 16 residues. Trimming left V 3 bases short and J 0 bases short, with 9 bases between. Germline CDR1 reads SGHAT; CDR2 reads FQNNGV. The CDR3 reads CASSLYRPSGANVLTF. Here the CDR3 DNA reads TGTGCCAGCAGCTTGTACAGACCCTCTGGGGCCAACGTCCTGACTTTC.

The CDR3 DNA is TGTGCCAGCAGTGACGGCCCCTACAATGAGCAGTTCTTC. As protein: CASSDGPYNEQFF. The rearrangement uses TRBV12-3 or TRBV12-4 and TRBJ2-1; D ambiguous. This CDR3 is built from 13 residues. Deletions cut 5 bases from V and 2 bases from J, with 7 bases between.

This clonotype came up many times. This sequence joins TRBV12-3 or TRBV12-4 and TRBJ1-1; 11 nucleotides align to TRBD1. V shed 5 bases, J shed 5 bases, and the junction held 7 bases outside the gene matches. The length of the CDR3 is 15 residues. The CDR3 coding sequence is TGTGCCAGCAGTCAAGGGACAGGGGGAGGAACTGAAGCTTTCTTT. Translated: CASSQGTGGGTEAFF.

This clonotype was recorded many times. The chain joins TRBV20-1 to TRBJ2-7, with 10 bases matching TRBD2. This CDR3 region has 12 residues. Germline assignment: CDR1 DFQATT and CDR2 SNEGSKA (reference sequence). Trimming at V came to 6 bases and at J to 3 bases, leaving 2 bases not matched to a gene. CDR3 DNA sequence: TGCAGTGCGAAGCGGGAGGGCTACGAGCAGTACTTC. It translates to CSAKREGYEQYF.

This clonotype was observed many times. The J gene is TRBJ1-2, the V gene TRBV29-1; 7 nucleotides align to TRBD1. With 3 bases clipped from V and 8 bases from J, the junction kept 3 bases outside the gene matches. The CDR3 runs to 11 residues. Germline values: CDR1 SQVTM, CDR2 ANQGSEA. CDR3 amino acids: CSVEPDRGYTF. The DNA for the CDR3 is TGCAGCGTTGAGCCGGACAGGGGCTACACCTTC.

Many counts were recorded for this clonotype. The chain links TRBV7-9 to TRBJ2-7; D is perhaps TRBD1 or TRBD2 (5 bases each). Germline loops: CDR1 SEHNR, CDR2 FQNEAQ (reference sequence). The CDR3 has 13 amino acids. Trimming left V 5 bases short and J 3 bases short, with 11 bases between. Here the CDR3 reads CASSRGAYYEQYF. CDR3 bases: TGTGCCAGCAGCCGAGGGGCTTACTACGAGCAGTACTTC.

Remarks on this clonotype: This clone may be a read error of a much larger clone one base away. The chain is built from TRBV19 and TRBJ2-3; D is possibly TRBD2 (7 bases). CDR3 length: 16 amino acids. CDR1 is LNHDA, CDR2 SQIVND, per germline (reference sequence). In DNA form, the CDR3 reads TGTGCCGGTAGTATATCCCGGGGGGCGGCCACAGATACGCAGTATTTT. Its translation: CAGSISRGAATDTQYF.

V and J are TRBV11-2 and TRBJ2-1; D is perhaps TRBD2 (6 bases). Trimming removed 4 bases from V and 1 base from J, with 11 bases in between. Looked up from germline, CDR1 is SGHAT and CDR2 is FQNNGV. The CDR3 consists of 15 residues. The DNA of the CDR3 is TGTGCCAGCAGCTCCTTAGCGGTTTCCTACAATGAGCAGTTCTTC. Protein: CASSSLAVSYNEQFF.

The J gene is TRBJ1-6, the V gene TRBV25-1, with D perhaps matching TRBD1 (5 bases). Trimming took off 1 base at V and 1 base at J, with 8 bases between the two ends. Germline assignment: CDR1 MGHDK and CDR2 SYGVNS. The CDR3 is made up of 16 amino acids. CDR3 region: CASSESGGSYNSPLHF. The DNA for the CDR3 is TGTGCCAGCAGTGAATCCGGGGGATCCTATAATTCACCCCTCCACTTT.

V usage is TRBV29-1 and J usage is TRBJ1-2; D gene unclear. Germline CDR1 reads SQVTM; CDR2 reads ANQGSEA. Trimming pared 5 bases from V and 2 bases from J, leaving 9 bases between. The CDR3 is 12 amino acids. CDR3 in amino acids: CSVTDFNYGYTF. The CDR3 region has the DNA TGCAGCGTTACAGACTTCAACTATGGCTACACCTTC. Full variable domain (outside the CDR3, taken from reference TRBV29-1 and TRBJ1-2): SAVISQKPSRDICQRGTSLTIQCQVDSQVTMMFWYRQQPGQSLTLIATANQGSEATYESGFVIDKFPISRPNLTFSTLTVSNMSPEDSSIYLCSVTDFNYGYTFGSGTRLTVV.

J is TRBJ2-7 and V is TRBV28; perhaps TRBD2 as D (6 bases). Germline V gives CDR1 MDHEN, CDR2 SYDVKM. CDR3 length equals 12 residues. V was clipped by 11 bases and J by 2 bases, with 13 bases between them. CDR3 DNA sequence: TGTGCCGTGGCGGGGCAACCCTACGAGCAGTACTTC. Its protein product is CAVAGQPYEQYF.

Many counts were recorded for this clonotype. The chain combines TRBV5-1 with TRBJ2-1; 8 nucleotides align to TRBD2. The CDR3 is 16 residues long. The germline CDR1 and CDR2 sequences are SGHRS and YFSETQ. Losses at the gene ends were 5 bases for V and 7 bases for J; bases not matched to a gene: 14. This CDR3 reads CASSLTVGGLGNEQFF. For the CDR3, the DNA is TGCGCCAGCAGTCTGACCGTCGGGGGACTAGGGAATGAGCAGTTCTTC.

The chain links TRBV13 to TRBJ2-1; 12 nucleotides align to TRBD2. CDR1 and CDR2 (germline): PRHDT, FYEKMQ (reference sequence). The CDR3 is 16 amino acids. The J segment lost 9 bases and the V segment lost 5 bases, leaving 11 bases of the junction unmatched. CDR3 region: CASSIEPSGRAGEQFF. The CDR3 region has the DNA TGTGCCAGCAGCATAGAGCCTAGCGGGAGGGCCGGTGAGCAGTTCTTC.

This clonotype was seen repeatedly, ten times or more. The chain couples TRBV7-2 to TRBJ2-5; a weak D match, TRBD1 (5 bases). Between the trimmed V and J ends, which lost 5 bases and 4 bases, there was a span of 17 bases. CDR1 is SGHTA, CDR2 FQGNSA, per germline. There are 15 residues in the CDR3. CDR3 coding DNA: TGTGCCAGCAGCCCCCCCGGACGAAGGGGAGAGACCCAGTACTTC. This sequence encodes CASSPPGRRGETQYF.

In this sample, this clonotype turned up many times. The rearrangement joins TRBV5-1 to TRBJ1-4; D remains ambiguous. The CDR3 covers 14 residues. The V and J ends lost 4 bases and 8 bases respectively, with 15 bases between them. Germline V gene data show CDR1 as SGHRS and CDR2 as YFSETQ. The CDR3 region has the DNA TGCGCCAGCAGCCTAGACACAACGGCGGAAAAACTGTTTTTT. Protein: CASSLDTTAEKLFF.

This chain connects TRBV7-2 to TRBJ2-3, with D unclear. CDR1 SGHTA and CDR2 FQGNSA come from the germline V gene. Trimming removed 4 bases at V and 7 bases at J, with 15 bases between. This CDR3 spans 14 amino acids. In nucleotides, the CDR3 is TGTGCCAGCAGCTCCGCAGACGCTTCCCATACGCAGTATTTT. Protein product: CASSSADASHTQYF. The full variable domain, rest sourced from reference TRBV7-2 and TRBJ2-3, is GAGVSQSPSNKVTEKGKDVELRCDPISGHTALYWYRQSLGQGLEFLIYFQGNSAPDKSGLPSDRFSAERTGGSVSTLTIQRTQQEDSAVYLCASSSADASHTQYFGPGTRLTVL.

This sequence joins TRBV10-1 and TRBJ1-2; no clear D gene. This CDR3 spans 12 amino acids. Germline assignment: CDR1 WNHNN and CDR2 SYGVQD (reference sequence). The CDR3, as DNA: TGCGCTGCCGGAGGGCCTCTCTATGGCTACACCTTC. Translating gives CAAGGPLYGYTF.

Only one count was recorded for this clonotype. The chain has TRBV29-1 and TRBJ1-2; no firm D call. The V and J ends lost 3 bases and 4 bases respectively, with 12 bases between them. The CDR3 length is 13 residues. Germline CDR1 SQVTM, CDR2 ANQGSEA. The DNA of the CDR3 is TGCAGCGTTGATGACAAGTACATCTATGGCTACACCTTC. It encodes CSVDDKYIYGYTF.

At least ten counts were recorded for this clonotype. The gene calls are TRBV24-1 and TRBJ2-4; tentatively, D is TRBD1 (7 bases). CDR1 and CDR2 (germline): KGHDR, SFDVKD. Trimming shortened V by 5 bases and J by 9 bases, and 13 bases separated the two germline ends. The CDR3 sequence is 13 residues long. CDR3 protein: CATSGGAGGIQYF. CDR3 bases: TGTGCCACCAGTGGGGGGGCAGGGGGCATTCAGTACTTC.

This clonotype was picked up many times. The CDR3 spells CATSDVRHGTDTQYF. DNA for the CDR3: TGTGCCACCAGTGACGTTAGACACGGCACAGATACGCAGTATTTT. The rearrangement joins TRBV24-1 to TRBJ2-3; unclear D gene. From germline, CDR1 is KGHDR and CDR2 SFDVKD. The CDR3 totals 15 residues. Trimming stripped 4 bases from V and 1 base from J, with 11 bases between.

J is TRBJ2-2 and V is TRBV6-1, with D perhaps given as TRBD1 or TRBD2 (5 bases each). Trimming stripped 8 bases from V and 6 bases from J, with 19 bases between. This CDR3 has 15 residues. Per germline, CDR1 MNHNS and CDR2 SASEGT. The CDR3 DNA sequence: TGTGCCAGCGGAGAGAGGGGAGCAAGATCCGGGGAGCTGTTTTTT. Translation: CASGERGARSGELFF.